A selection of T cell receptor beta chains follows, all from one sample in a study of blood T cell repertoires in COVID-19. The method was immunoSEQ multiplex PCR; TCRdb's version includes in-frame clones alone and lacks a portion of them. The sample yields over 120,000 clones, about 87% seen once. Sequencing was done on a sample of PBMCs or T cells enriched from blood (not recorded which). The receptors shown here come from a man aged 55-75 years who had recovered from COVID-19. Both conserved end residues are part of each CDR3. A D gene is named only where the DNA matches it firmly. Clone size is given for some rows only: seen once, a few or many times, or a class if the clone is expanded.

>.|TRBV3-1/TRBV3-2|.|TRBJ1-3|15
CASSQGSYSGNTIYF
TGTGCCAGCAGCCAAGGTTCCTACTCTGGAAACACCATATATTTT
>.|TRBV5-4|.|TRBJ1-1|13
CASSFAGNTEAFF
TGTGCCAGCAGCTTTGCGGGGAACACTGAAGCTTTCTTT
>TRBD1|TRBV29-1|.|TRBJ2-7|13
CSAVPGQGYEQYF
TGCAGCGCTGTACCGGGACAGGGCTACGAGCAGTACTTC
>TRBD2|TRBV5-4|.|TRBJ2-2|15
CASSRSGGGTGELFF
TGTGCCAGCAGCCGTAGCGGGGGGGGAACCGGGGAGCTGTTTTTT
>.|TRBV9|.|TRBJ2-1|16
CASSVLSRGRGSEQFF
TGTGCCAGCAGCGTACTCTCACGCGGACGAGGGAGTGAGCAGTTCTTC
>.|TRBV28|.|TRBJ2-1|14
CASSGSGSFNEQFF
TGTGCCAGCAGCGGGTCGGGGAGCTTCAATGAGCAGTTCTTC
>.|TRBV9|.|TRBJ2-7|14
CASSVEVSGVEQYF
TGTGCCAGCAGCGTAGAGGTTTCGGGGGTCGAGCAGTACTTC
>TRBD2|TRBV28|few|TRBJ2-1|16
CASPPRASGRAAEQFF
TGTGCCAGCCCCCCTCGGGCTAGCGGGAGGGCCGCTGAGCAGTTCTTC
>.|TRBV19|.|TRBJ2-3|14
CASSDTETTDTQYF
TGTGCCAGTAGTGATACGGAGACCACAGATACGCAGTATTTT
>.|TRBV30|.|TRBJ2-1|13
CAWSGQGRNEQFF
TGTGCCTGGAGTGGTCAGGGTCGGAATGAGCAGTTCTTC